This TCR beta chain was recovered during a study of blood T cell repertoires in COVID-19. Whole-study context: COVID-19 samples from acute and convalescent phases originated in the United States, Italy and Spain. T cells, B-cell-depleted T cells, or PBMCs provided the cDNA or gDNA that served as material.

The germline V gene has CDR1 LGHNA and CDR2 YNFKEQ. CDR3 length: 14 residues. V dropped 2 bases and J dropped 1 base, with 7 bases sitting between them. Methods used by the authors: Reference gene primer amplification yielded estimated nucleated cell counts. Only in-frame clones appear in the TCRdb table, and some are missing; sequencing was by immunoSEQ multiplex PCR. That table gives V, J and clone size, and the DNA gave D and trimming. The table has a few hundred thousand clones, about four fifths seen once. The TCR originated in a man older than 75 with acute or convalescent COVID-19. The sample comprised peripheral blood. This chain links TRBV4-2 with TRBJ2-3, with D possibly being TRBD2 (5 bases). CDR3 sequence reads: CASSQLAGTDTQYF. The CDR3 DNA reads as TGTGCCAGCAGCCAACTAGCCGGCACAGATACGCAGTATTTT.